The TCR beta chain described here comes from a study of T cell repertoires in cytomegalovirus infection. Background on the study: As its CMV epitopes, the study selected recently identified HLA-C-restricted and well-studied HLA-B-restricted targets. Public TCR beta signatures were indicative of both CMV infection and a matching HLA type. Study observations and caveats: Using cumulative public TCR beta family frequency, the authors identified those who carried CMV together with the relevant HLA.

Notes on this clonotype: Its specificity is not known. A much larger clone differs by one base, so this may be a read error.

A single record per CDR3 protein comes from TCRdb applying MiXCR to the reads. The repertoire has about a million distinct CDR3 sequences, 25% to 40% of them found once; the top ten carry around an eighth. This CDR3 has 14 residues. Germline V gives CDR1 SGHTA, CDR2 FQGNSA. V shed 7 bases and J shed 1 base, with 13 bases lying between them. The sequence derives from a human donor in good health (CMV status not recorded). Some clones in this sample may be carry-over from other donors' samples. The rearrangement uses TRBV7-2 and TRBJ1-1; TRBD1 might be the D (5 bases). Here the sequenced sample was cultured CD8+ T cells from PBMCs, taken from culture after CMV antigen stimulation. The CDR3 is CASNILTGNTEAFF. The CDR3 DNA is TGTGCCAGCAATATACTTACAGGGAACACTGAAGCTTTCTTT.